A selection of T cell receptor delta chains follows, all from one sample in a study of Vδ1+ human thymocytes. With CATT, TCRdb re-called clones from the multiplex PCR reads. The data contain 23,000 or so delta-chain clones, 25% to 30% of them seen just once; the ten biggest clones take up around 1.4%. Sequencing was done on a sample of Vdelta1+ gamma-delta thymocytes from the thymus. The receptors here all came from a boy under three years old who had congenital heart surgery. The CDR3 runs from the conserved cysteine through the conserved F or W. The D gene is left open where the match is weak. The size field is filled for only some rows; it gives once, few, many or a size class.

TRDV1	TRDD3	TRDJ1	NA	CALGESVLGGGTDKLIF	TGTGCTCTTGGGGAATCGGTACTTGGGGGAGGGACCGATAAACTCATCTTT
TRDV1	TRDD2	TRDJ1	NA	CALGELTEGLPRPPRADKLIF	TGTGCTCTTGGGGAACTAACAGAAGGCCTTCCTAGGCCACCCCGCGCCGATAAACTCATCTTT
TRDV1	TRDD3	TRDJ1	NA	CALGERRPSILGGYTDKLIF	TGTGCTCTTGGGGAAAGGAGGCCCTCCATACTGGGGGGGTACACCGATAAACTCATCTTT
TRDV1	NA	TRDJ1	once	CALGSGPSSFVWGEIAAKGFKLIF	TGTGCTCTTGGGTCCGGGCCTTCCTCCTTTGTCTGGGGAGAAATCGCGGCGAAGGGGTTCAAACTCATCTTT
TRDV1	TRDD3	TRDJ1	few	CALGEIPRWTSGGYGYTDKLIF	TGTGCTCTTGGGGAAATTCCACGGTGGACCTCTGGGGGATATGGTTACACCGATAAACTCATCTTT
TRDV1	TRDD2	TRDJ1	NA	CALFLRGDMLIF	TGTGCCCTTTTCCTACGGGGAGATATGCTCATCTTT
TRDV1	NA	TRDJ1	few	CALGANHRYTDKLIF	TGTGCTCTTGGGGCTAATCACAGGTACACCGATAAACTCATCTTT
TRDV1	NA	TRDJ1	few	CALGELYSPTQLGPHTDKLIF	TGTGCTCTTGGGGAACTCTACTCTCCTACCCAGCTGGGGCCGCACACCGATAAACTCATCTTT
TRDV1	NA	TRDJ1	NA	CALGARGDHTDKLIF	TGTGCTCTTGGGGCTCGGGGGGACCACACCGATAAACTCATCTTT
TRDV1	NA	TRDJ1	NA	CALGEPQTRSDKLIF	TGTGCTCTTGGGGAGCCCCAAACCCGGTCCGATAAACTCATCTTT
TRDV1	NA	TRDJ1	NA	CALGERSYQPGVAKLIF	TGTGCTCTTGGGGAAAGGTCCTACCAACCTGGGGTCGCGAAACTCATCTTT
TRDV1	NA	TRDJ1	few	CALEERTFLRLGDKGCTDKLIF	TGTGCTCTTGAGGAACGAACCTTCCTACGGCTGGGGGATAAGGGGTGCACCGATAAACTCATCTTT
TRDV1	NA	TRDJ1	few	CALGELGSYTDKLIF	TGTGCTCTTGGGGAACTGGGATCGTACACCGATAAACTCATCTTT
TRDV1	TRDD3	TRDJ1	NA	CALGQREWGIRSRTDKLIF	TGTGCTCTTGGGCAAAGGGAGTGGGGGATACGATCACGAACCGATAAACTCATCTTT
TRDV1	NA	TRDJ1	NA	CALGRPRIFLPTRDHLGDTDKLIF	TGTGCTCTTGGGCGGCCGCGGATATTCCTACCTACTAGGGATCACTTGGGGGACACCGATAAACTCATCTTT
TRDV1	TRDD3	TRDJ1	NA	CALGELAPPYIGGYTTTDKLIF	TGTGCTCTTGGGGAACTAGCCCCCCCCTACATAGGGGGATACACGACTACCGATAAACTCATCTTT
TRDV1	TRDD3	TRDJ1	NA	CALGEGVLPPLGETWTDKLIF	TGTGCTCTTGGGGAGGGGGTCCTTCCCCCACTGGGGGAGACGTGGACCGATAAACTCATCTTT
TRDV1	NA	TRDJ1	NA	CALGVPFLRGHPWYTDKLIF	TGTGCTCTTGGAGTCCCCTTTCTTCGGGGACACCCATGGTACACCGATAAACTCATCTTT
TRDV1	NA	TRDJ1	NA	CALGELSLPKGAGLNTDKLIF	TGTGCTCTTGGGGAACTCTCCCTGCCGAAGGGGGCTGGGCTGAACACCGATAAACTCATCTTT
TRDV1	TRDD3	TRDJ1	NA	CALGDFWVRLGDTKLIF	TGTGCTCTTGGGGATTTTTGGGTACGGCTGGGGGATACTAAACTCATCTTT
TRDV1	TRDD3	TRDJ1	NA	CALGVLDLVLGDLTDKLIF	TGTGCTCTTGGGGTACTCGATCTCGTACTGGGGGACCTCACCGATAAACTCATCTTT
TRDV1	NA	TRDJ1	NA	CALGEGSLASGGVWFIF	TGTGCCCTTGGGGAAGGTTCTTTAGCCAGCGGGGGCGTTTGGTTCATCTTT
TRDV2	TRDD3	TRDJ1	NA	CACKPGGSPYTDKLIF	TGTGCCTGTAAGCCGGGGGGATCCCCCTACACCGATAAACTCATCTTT
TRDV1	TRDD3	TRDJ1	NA	CALGELARGYSYTDKLIF	TGTGCTCTTGGGGAACTTGCACGGGGATACTCGTACACCGATAAACTCATCTTT
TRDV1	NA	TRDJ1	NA	CALGEVCLYALQLIF	TGTGCTCTTGGGGAAGTATGCCTGTACGCCCTCCAACTCATCTTT
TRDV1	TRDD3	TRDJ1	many	CALGERPTGLGDTWSDKLIF	TGTGCTCTTGGGGAACGTCCTACAGGACTGGGGGATACGTGGTCCGATAAACTCATCTTT
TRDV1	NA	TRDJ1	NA	CALGELSPVLAFTDKLIF	TGTGCTCTTGGGGAACTTTCTCCAGTCCTAGCGTTTACCGATAAACTCATCTTT
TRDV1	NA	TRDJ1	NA	CALGNLPNIGVSDQILGGRDKLIF	TGTGCTCTTGGGAACCTTCCTAACATAGGGGTCAGCGATCAAATACTGGGGGGCCGCGATAAACTCATCTTT
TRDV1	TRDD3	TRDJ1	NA	CALGSPVPLPGDPIKLIF	TGTGCTCTTGGTTCCCCAGTTCCTCTACCGGGGGATCCGATCAAACTCATCTTT
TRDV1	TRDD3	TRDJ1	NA	CALGRPSPLGDTGPYTDKLIF	TGTGCTCTTGGGCGGCCTTCTCCTCTGGGGGATACGGGGCCGTACACCGATAAACTCATCTTT
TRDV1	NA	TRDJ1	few	CALGDAPPDKLIF	TGTGCTCTTGGGGACGCGCCACCCGATAAACTCATCTTT
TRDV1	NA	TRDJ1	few	CALGDKPPFLLWGPSPHTDKLIF	TGTGCTCTTGGGGACAAGCCCCCCTTCCTCCTCTGGGGACCCTCTCCACACACCGATAAACTCATCTTT
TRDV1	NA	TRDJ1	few	CALGESSFAREIKLIF	TGTGCTCTTGGGGAAAGCTCTTTCGCTCGGGAGATTAAACTCATCTTC
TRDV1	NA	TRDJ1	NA	CALGKGSGNTDKLIF	TGTGCTCTTGGGAAGGGGTCTGGAAATACCGATAAACTCATCTTT
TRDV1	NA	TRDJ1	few	CALGRTTRGSITDKLIF	TGTGCTCTTGGGCGCACCACGAGGGGTTCTATCACCGATAAACTCATCTTT
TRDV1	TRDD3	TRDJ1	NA	CALGELNPKSTPSPFWGYLRADKLIF	TGTGCTCTTGGGGAATTGAACCCAAAATCGACCCCCAGTCCCTTCTGGGGATACCTACGGGCCGATAAACTCATCTTT
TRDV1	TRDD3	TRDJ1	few	CALGAAFPLTGGLATDKLIF	TGTGCTCTTGGGGCTGCCTTCCCTCTAACTGGGGGATTGGCCACCGATAAACTCATCTTT
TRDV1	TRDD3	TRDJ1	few	CALGFWRSIMGDTEADKLIF	TGTGCTCTTGGGTTCTGGCGGAGTATTATGGGGGATACGGAGGCCGATAAACTCATCTTT
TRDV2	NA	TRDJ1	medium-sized	CACDTWIRTDKLIF	TGTGCCTGTGACACATGGATCCGGACCGATAAACTCATCTTT
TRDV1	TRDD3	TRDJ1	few	CALGEPYPRAGGTDKLIF	TGTGCTCTTGGGGAACCCTATCCCCGGGCTGGGGGCACCGATAAACTCATCTTT
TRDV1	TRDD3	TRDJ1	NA	CALGEVSPTVWGIRQDTDKLIF	TGTGCTCTTGGGGAAGTGAGTCCTACCGTCTGGGGGATACGTCAGGACACCGATAAACTCATCTTT
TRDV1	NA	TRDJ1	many	CALGEPQGNEGTDKLIF	TGTGCTCTTGGGGAACCCCAGGGGAATGAGGGTACCGATAAACTCATCTTT
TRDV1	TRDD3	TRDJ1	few	CALGELAFTTGGYARNTDKLIF	TGTGCTCTTGGGGAACTAGCCTTTACCACTGGGGGATACGCAAGAAACACCGATAAACTCATCTTT
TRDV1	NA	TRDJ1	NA	CALGELFLRPSPPHYTDKLIF	TGTGCTCTTGGGGAACTCTTTCTAAGACCTTCCCCTCCTCATTACACCGATAAACTCATCTTT
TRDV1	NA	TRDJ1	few	CALGEERKLGSPHTDKLIF	TGTGCTCTTGGGGAAGAACGAAAGTTGGGCTCCCCCCACACCGATAAACTCATCTTT
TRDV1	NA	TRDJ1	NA	CARGELGASGDYTDKLIF	TGTGCTCGTGGGGAACTCGGCGCGTCTGGGGATTACACCGATAAACTCATCTTT
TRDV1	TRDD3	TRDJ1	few	CALGELSPPYWGYTDKLIF	TGTGCTCTTGGGGAACTGTCCCCACCGTACTGGGGGTACACCGATAAACTCATCTTT
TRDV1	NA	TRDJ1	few	CALGELPPLPSISPLYWGPLYTDKLIF	TGTGCTCTTGGGGAACTTCCTCCCCTTCCTAGCATCTCTCCTCTGTACTGGGGGCCCTTGTACACCGATAAACTCATCTTT
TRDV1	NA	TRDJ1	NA	CALVNPIPYTDKLIF	TGTGCTCTTGTTAACCCCATCCCGTACACCGATAAACTCATCTTT
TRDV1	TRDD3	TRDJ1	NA	CALGGPVKVLGDLKHEKRRKLIF	TGTGCTCTTGGGGGGCCCGTTAAAGTACTGGGGGATTTAAAGCATGAAAAGAGGAGAAAACTCATCTTT
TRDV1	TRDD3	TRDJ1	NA	CALGPVLSAPGGRALTDKLIF	TGTGCTCTTGGGCCTGTTTTATCCGCGCCTGGGGGAAGAGCCCTTACCGATAAACTCATCTTT
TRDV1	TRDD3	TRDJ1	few	CALGVPRTGGGYASPDKLIF	TGTGCTCTTGGGGTTCCGAGGACGGGTGGGGGATACGCGAGCCCCGATAAACTCATCTTT
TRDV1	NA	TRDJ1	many	CALGAFPTLGEGYTDKLIF	TGTGCTCTTGGGGCCTTTCCTACGCTGGGGGAAGGGTACACCGATAAACTCATCTTT
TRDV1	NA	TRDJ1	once	CALGVLLSGGPYTDKLIF	TGTGCTCTTGGGGTCCTCCTCTCAGGGGGGCCTTACACCGATAAACTCATCTTT
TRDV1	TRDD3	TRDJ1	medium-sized	CALGELLPTWGILDKLIF	TGTGCTCTTGGGGAACTTCTTCCTACCTGGGGGATACTGGATAAACTCATCTTT
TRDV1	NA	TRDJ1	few	CALGEASLYTDKLIF	TGTGCTCTTGGGGAGGCCTCCCTATACACCGATAAACTCATCTTT
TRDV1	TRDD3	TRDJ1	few	CALSYWGIHTDKLIF	TGTGCTCTGTCCTACTGGGGGATACACACCGATAAACTCATCTTT
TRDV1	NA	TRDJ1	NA	CALGELLGIRFTDKLIF	TGTGCTCTTGGGGAACTCCTGGGTATACGGTTCACCGATAAACTCATCTTT